The rows below give T cell receptor beta chains drawn from one sample of a study of T cells in Graves' hyperthyroidism and ophthalmopathy. TCRdb analysed the multiplex PCR reads with MiXCR anew, one entry per CDR3 protein. The sample carries roughly 710,000 distinct CDR3 sequences, roughly 32% recorded once. Sequences were obtained from blood. These receptors all come from a middle-aged woman with Graves' hyperthyroidism. The CDR3 runs from the conserved cysteine through the conserved F or W. Each record gives: D gene, V gene, clone size, J gene, CDR3 protein, CDR3 DNA. A D gene is named only where the DNA matches it firmly. The size field is filled for only some rows; it gives once, few, many or a size class.

>NA|TRBV4-3|few|TRBJ1-2
CASSQDLRGLHGYTF
TGCGCCAGCAGCCAAGATCTTAGGGGTCTCCATGGCTACACCTTC
>NA|TRBV7-9|many|TRBJ1-2
CASSLSTIPYGYTF
TGTGCCAGCAGCTTATCAACAATTCCCTATGGCTACACCTTC
>NA|TRBV6-1|NA|TRBJ2-2
CGPREGAITGELFF
TGTGGGCCCAGGGAGGGGGCGATCACCGGGGAGCTGTTTTTT
>NA|TRBV7-2|NA|TRBJ2-7
CASSLDQIGGGLEQYF
TGTGCCAGCAGCTTAGATCAGATCGGAGGGGGATTAGAGCAGTACTTC
>NA|TRBV6-5|NA|TRBJ1-2
CASSYGPDPYGYTF
TGTGCCAGCAGTTACGGACCGGACCCCTATGGCTACACCTTC
>NA|TRBV15|few|TRBJ1-2
CATSRDLSLNYGYTF
TGTGCCACCAGCAGAGATTTATCACTCAACTATGGCTACACCTTC
>NA|TRBV6-5|NA|TRBJ1-4
CASSSRSYENEKLFF
TGTGCCAGCAGTTCCAGATCTTACGAGAATGAAAAACTGTTTTTT
>NA|TRBV7-3|NA|TRBJ1-5
CASSFYSISPGRQPQHF
TGTGCCAGCAGCTTCTACTCAATTAGCCCGGGTCGGCAGCCCCAGCATTTT
>NA|TRBV20-1|many|TRBJ1-2
CSARDGDGLCTF
TGCAGTGCTAGAGATGGGGACGGCCTCTGCACCTTC
>NA|TRBV7-8|many|TRBJ1-6
CASSLATGGEDSPLHF
TGTGCCAGCAGCTTAGCTACAGGAGGGGAAGATTCACCCCTCCACTTT
>TRBD1|TRBV6-5|many|TRBJ2-7
CASKNGQGGGYEQYF
TGTGCCAGCAAGAACGGACAGGGAGGTGGATACGAGCAGTACTTC
>NA|TRBV29-1|NA|TRBJ2-4
CSVSAENIQYF
TGCAGCGTCTCAGCAGAGAACATTCAGTACTTC
>NA|TRBV7-2|many|TRBJ1-6
CASSLEAYNNSPLHF
TGTGCCAGCAGCTTAGAGGCGTACAATAATTCACCCCTCCACTTT
>NA|TRBV13|NA|TRBJ1-2
CASSSLITRGGRDYGYTF
TGTGCCAGCAGCTCCCTAATCACTAGGGGGGGGCGCGACTATGGCTACACCTTC
>NA|TRBV5-6|NA|TRBJ1-3
CASSSTGFRSGNTIYF
TGTGCCAGCAGCAGTACAGGTTTCCGCTCTGGAAACACCATATATTTT
>TRBD1|TRBV7-2|many|TRBJ1-2
CASSQTGDYGYTF
TGTGCCAGCAGCCAGACAGGGGACTATGGCTACACCTTC
>NA|TRBV6-5|NA|TRBJ2-3
CASGVVSPGHTQYF
TGTGCCAGCGGGGTCGTGTCACCAGGGCATACGCAGTATTTT
>NA|TRBV3-1|NA|TRBJ2-7
CASSHKIRGRDYDQYF
TGTGCCAGCAGCCATAAGATCAGGGGCAGGGACTACGACCAGTACTTC
>NA|TRBV11-2|NA|TRBJ2-5
CASSPTVRSGETQYF
TGTGCCAGCTCACCTACCGTACGCTCCGGGGAGACCCAGTACTTC
>NA|TRBV12-3/TRBV12-4|many|TRBJ1-1
CASSWIPEAFF
TGTGCCAGCAGTTGGATACCTGAAGCTTTCTTT
>NA|TRBV11-2|many|TRBJ2-6
CAIPATGTGANVLTF
TGTGCCATCCCAGCCACAGGGACAGGGGCCAACGTCCTGACTTTC
>NA|TRBV7-2|NA|TRBJ1-6
CASSQENGRGSRINSPLHF
TGTGCCAGCAGCCAAGAGAATGGCCGGGGGTCAAGGATAAATTCACCCCTCCACTTT
>NA|TRBV24-1|NA|TRBJ2-2
CASSLSRAVGELFF
TGTGCCAGCAGTTTATCGAGGGCAGTCGGGGAGCTGTTTTTT
>NA|TRBV7-9|NA|TRBJ2-5
CASSFGHQRKETQYF
TGTGCCAGCAGCTTCGGACACCAACGGAAAGAGACCCAGTACTTC
>NA|TRBV2|NA|TRBJ1-4
CASSLMTNERLFF
TGTGCCAGCAGTCTCATGACTAATGAAAGACTGTTTTTT
>TRBD1|TRBV19|NA|TRBJ2-2
CARSPVDRGYTGELFF
TGTGCCCGTAGTCCAGTGGACAGGGGTTACACCGGGGAGCTGTTTTTT
>NA|TRBV11-1|NA|TRBJ2-7
CASSLGAGISSYEQYF
TGTGCCAGCAGCTTGGGGGCAGGGATCAGCTCCTACGAGCAGTACTTC
>NA|TRBV7-9|NA|TRBJ2-5
CASSLGRELGETQYF
TGTGCCAGCAGCTTAGGCAGGGAGTTAGGAGAGACCCAGTACTTC
>TRBD1|TRBV19|NA|TRBJ1-6
CALRPGQGMGSPLHF
TGTGCCCTTCGGCCGGGACAGGGGATGGGTTCACCCCTCCACTTT
>NA|TRBV20-1|many|TRBJ1-2
CSARDRHRADDLYGYTF
TGCAGTGCTAGAGATAGGCACAGGGCTGATGACCTCTATGGCTACACCTTC
>NA|TRBV12-3/TRBV12-4|few|TRBJ1-1
CASSSPPENTEAFF
TGTGCCAGCAGTTCCCCGCCAGAGAACACTGAAGCTTTCTTT
>NA|TRBV12-3/TRBV12-4|NA|TRBJ2-7
CASSPRWVGEQYF
TGTGCCAGCAGTCCCAGGTGGGTTGGCGAGCAGTACTTC
>NA|TRBV5-1|few|TRBJ1-6
CASSQASGIFSTSPLHF
TGTGCCAGCAGCCAAGCCAGCGGGATCTTTTCTACTTCACCCCTCCACTTT
>NA|TRBV7-3|NA|TRBJ1-1
CASSTTRTEAFF
TGTGCCAGCAGCACCACGCGCACTGAAGCTTTCTTT
>NA|TRBV7-8|many|TRBJ1-5
CASSLLPGSSNQPQHF
TGTGCCAGCAGCTTACTCCCAGGGTCGAGCAATCAGCCCCAGCATTTT
>NA|TRBV4-3|NA|TRBJ1-4
CASSREQGSNEKLFF
TGCGCCAGCAGCCGAGAACAGGGCTCTAATGAAAAACTGTTTTTT
>TRBD1|TRBV7-6|many|TRBJ2-7
CASSNAGTGGYEQYF
TGTGCCAGCAGCAACGCCGGGACAGGGGGCTACGAGCAGTACTTC
>TRBD2|TRBV9|NA|TRBJ2-3
CASSATSGGATDTQYF
TGTGCCAGCAGCGCGACTAGCGGGGGAGCGACAGATACGCAGTATTTT
>NA|TRBV6-5|NA|TRBJ1-1
CASSYREDTEAFF
TGTGCCAGCAGTTACCGTGAGGACACTGAGGCTTTCTTT
>NA|TRBV4-3|NA|TRBJ1-2
CASSQVWVDSPTNYGYTF
TGCGCCAGCAGCCAAGTCTGGGTCGACAGTCCAACAAACTATGGCTACACCTTC
>NA|TRBV3-1|NA|TRBJ1-2
CASSQGLRQSGYTF
TGTGCCAGCAGCCAAGGGTTACGACAGAGCGGCTACACCTTC
>NA|TRBV27|NA|TRBJ2-5
CASSFGGSDETQYF
TGTGCCAGCAGTTTTGGGGGATCTGATGAGACCCAGTACTTC
>NA|TRBV10-3|many|TRBJ1-2
CAISGTHQGKDGYTF
TGTGCCATCAGTGGGACCCACCAGGGGAAGGATGGCTACACCTTC
>TRBD1|TRBV5-1|many|TRBJ2-7
CASSYDTGAMIEQYF
TGCGCCAGCAGCTACGATACAGGGGCAATGATCGAGCAGTACTTC
>TRBD1|TRBV6-5|NA|TRBJ1-6
CASSVLPGQGTNSPLHF
TGTGCCAGCAGTGTACTTCCGGGACAGGGGACCAATTCACCCCTCCACTTT
>NA|TRBV10-2|NA|TRBJ2-5
CASSVSAGDIRGRGETQYF
TGCGCCAGCAGTGTTTCAGCAGGGGACATACGAGGCCGTGGAGAGACCCAGTACTTC
>NA|TRBV29-1|once|TRBJ2-6
CSVEEANTEAF
TGCAGCGTTGAAGAGGCGAACACTGAAGCTTTC
>NA|TRBV13|many|TRBJ2-6
CASSRTGSGANVLTF
TGTGCCAGCAGCCGAACAGGATCTGGGGCCAACGTCCTGACTTTC
>NA|TRBV12-3/TRBV12-4|few|TRBJ1-5
CASSRDIDQPQHF
TGTGCCAGCAGCCGGGACATTGATCAGCCCCAGCATTTT
>NA|TRBV6-4|NA|TRBJ2-5
CVEEWRQETQYF
TGTGTCGAAGAATGGAGGCAAGAGACCCAGTACTTC
>NA|TRBV29-1|many|TRBJ1-2
CSVPAGDNYGYTF
TGCAGCGTGCCGGCGGGGGACAACTATGGCTACACCTTC
>TRBD1|TRBV5-1|NA|TRBJ1-2
CASSPIRQGAGNYGYTF
TGCGCCAGCAGCCCAATAAGACAGGGGGCTGGTAACTATGGCTACACCTTC
>NA|TRBV4-3|many|TRBJ1-6
CASSQESGPLHF
TGCGCCAGCAGCCAAGAATCCGGACCCCTCCACTTT